This T cell receptor beta chain was found in a study of blood T cell repertoires in COVID-19. Looking at the study overall: PBMCs, B-cell-depleted T cells, or T cells were the source of the cDNA or gDNA that made up the material.

The CDR3 spans 14 residues. CDR1 and CDR2 from the germline V gene are SGHKS and YYEKEE (reference sequence). The V end lost 2 bases, the J end lost 6 bases, and 14 bases lay between the germline ends. The protocol was immunoSEQ multiplex PCR, while the TCRdb copy is restricted to in-frame clones and leaves out a portion. The sample yields fewer than 150,000 clones, 88% seen once. This clone was seen a few times. The sequence was obtained from a middle-aged man with active or convalescent COVID-19. The genes are TRBV5-5 and TRBJ1-1; D unresolved. The sample taken for sequencing was peripheral blood. The CDR3 region has the DNA TGTGCCAGCAGCTTCCCGACAAACCAGGCTGAAGCTTTCTTT. This sequence encodes CASSFPTNQAEAFF.